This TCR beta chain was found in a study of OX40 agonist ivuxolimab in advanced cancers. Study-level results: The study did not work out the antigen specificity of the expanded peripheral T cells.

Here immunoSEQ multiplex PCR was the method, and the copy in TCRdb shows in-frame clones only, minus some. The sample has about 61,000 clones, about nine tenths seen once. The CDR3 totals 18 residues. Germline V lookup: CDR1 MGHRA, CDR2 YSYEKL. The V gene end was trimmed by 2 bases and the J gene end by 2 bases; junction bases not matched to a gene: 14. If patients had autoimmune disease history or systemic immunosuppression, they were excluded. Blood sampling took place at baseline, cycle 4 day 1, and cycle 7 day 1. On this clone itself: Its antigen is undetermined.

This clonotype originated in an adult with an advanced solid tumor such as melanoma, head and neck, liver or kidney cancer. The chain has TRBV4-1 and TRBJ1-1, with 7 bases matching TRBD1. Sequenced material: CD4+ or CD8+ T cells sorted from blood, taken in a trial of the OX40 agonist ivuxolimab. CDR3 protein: CASSQPLGAGTVNTEAFF. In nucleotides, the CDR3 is TGCGCCAGCAGCCAACCGTTGGGAGCCGGGACAGTTAACACTGAAGCTTTCTTT.